Each of the 27 T cell receptor beta chains below was sequenced from the same sample in a study of graft-versus-host responses after intestinal transplantation. Repertoires were generated with immunoSEQ multiplex PCR, while TCRdb's copy carries only in-frame clones and drops some. The sample carries approximately 77,000 clones, about 90% recorded once. This specimen was PBMCs, taken 98 days after intestinal transplantation. The receptors were sampled from a human patient who received an intestinal transplant, so some T cells may come from the graft donor.

V is TRBV6-6 and J is TRBJ2-7, with 11 bases that match TRBD1. Germline CDR1 is MNHNY and CDR2 is SVGAGI (reference sequence). V was clipped by 0 bases and J by 3 bases; unmatched bases: 1. CDR3 length equals 15 residues. The CDR3 bases are TGTGCCAGCAGTTACTCGGGACAGGGGGTCTACGAGCAGTACTTC. Encoded protein: CASSYSGQGVYEQYF.

The gene calls are TRBV5-8 and TRBJ1-2; 8 positions match TRBD1. Trimming removed 4 bases from V and 3 bases from J; junction bases left unmatched: 11. This CDR3 region has 16 residues. CDR1 and CDR2 (germline): SGHTS, YDEGEE. CDR3: CASSQRTGRSDYGYTF. Here the CDR3 DNA reads TGTGCCAGCAGCCAGCGGACAGGGAGGTCGGACTATGGCTACACCTTC.

This clone appeared a single time. The chain uses TRBV9 and TRBJ2-7, with 9 nucleotides matching TRBD1. Germline V gene lookup returns CDR1 SGDLS and CDR2 YYNGEE. The CDR3 extends over 14 amino acids. The V gene end was trimmed by 4 bases and the J gene end by 4 bases; junction bases not matched to a gene: 6. The CDR3 DNA follows: TGTGCCAGCAGCTCCCGGGACAGGGCGTACGAGCAGTACTTC. It codes for CASSSRDRAYEQYF.

This clone was picked up one time. The chain is built from TRBV18 and TRBJ2-7; D might be TRBD1 (6 bases). This CDR3 is built from 14 residues. Trimming took 3 bases from V and 5 from J, leaving 14 bases between them. The germline CDR1 and CDR2 sequences are KGHSH and LQKENI. Here the CDR3 reads CASSPEQGSHEQYF. As DNA, the CDR3 is TGTGCCAGCTCACCGGAGCAGGGGAGCCACGAGCAGTACTTC.

This chain joins TRBV4-1 and TRBJ2-4; possibly TRBD2 for D (5 bases). V was trimmed by 0 bases and J by 6 bases, leaving 18 bases between them. The CDR3 loop spans 17 amino acids. From germline, CDR1 is MGHRA and CDR2 YSYEKL. This chain's CDR3 is CASSQDRWAGGGNIQYF. In DNA form, the CDR3 reads TGCGCCAGCAGCCAAGATCGGTGGGCTGGCGGAGGAAACATTCAGTACTTC.

This clone was seen once. This chain uses TRBV9 with TRBJ2-2, with no clear D. Per the germline V gene, CDR1 is SGDLS and CDR2 is YYNGEE. Deletions cut 1 base from V and 6 bases from J, with 4 bases between. The CDR3 spans 12 residues. In DNA, the CDR3 is TGTGCCAGCAGCGTATGGGCCGGGGAGCTGTTTTTT. This encodes CASSVWAGELFF. Combining the CDR3 with reference TRBV9 and TRBJ2-2 gives the whole variable domain DSGVTQTPKHLITATGQRVTLRCSPRSGDLSVYWYQQSLDQGLQFLIQYYNGEERAKGNILERFSAQQFPDLHSELNLSSLELGDSALYFCASSVWAGELFFGEGSRLTVL.

The V and J genes are TRBV7-3 and TRBJ1-6; D remains ambiguous. CDR3 size: 13 residues. V was shortened by 2 bases and J by 7 bases, with 6 bases between the two germline ends. Germline V CDR1 and CDR2: SGHTA, FQGTGA. The CDR3: CASSLGRNSPLHF. The DNA for the CDR3 is TGTGCCAGCAGCTTAGGGAGAAATTCACCCCTCCACTTT.

This clone has only a few counts. The rearrangement joins TRBV6-1 to TRBJ2-5; TRBD1 aligns across 8 bases. There are 13 residues in the CDR3. V trimming: 9 bases; J trimming: 2 bases; junction bases outside the gene matches: 5. In germline, CDR1 is MNHNS, CDR2 SASEGT. CDR3 nucleotide sequence: TGTGCCAGTAGAGGACAGGGACAAGAGACCCAGTACTTC. Protein product: CASRGQGQETQYF.

The CDR3 is CASSLGTRDTQYF. CDR3 bases: TGTGCCAGCAGCTTAGGGACCCGGGATACGCAGTATTTT. The chain couples TRBV7-2 to TRBJ2-3; D remains ambiguous. Germline V gene sequence: CDR1 SGHTA, CDR2 FQGNSA. The CDR3 runs to 13 residues. V was pared by 1 base and J by 6 bases, with 8 bases between.

The chain employs TRBV7-6 and TRBJ2-5; D gene unclear. Germline assignment: CDR1 SGHVS and CDR2 FNYEAQ. The V gene lost 2 bases and the J gene lost 5 bases, with 9 bases spanning the gap. The CDR3 sequence is 13 residues long. Written as DNA, the CDR3 is TGTGCCAGCAGCTTAAATGAAGGGGAGACCCAGTACTTC. Encoded protein: CASSLNEGETQYF.

The chain links TRBV5-1 to TRBJ2-5, with 8 bases aligning to TRBD1. The V segment lost 3 bases and the J segment 5 bases; nucleotides outside the gene matches: 6. The CDR3 contains 14 residues. Germline CDR1 and CDR2: SGHRS and YFSETQ. This CDR3 is CASSSTGGVETQYF. The CDR3 nucleotides are TGCGCCAGCAGCTCCACAGGGGGAGTGGAGACCCAGTACTTC.

The chain has TRBV7-3 and TRBJ2-1; D gene uncertain. Germline V gene sequence: CDR1 SGHTA, CDR2 FQGTGA. This CDR3 contains 14 residues. Between the trimmed V and J ends, which lost 3 bases and 1 base, there was a span of 7 bases. The CDR3 DNA is TGTGCCAGCAGCTTCGACGGATCCTACAATGAGCAGTTCTTC. It specifies CASSFDGSYNEQFF.

The rearrangement uses TRBV19 and TRBJ2-7; the D gene could be TRBD1 or TRBD2 (6 bases each). V was shortened by 5 bases and J by 3 bases, with 11 bases between the two germline ends. The CDR3 extends over 13 amino acids. In germline, CDR1 is LNHDA, CDR2 SQIVND (reference sequence). The CDR3 DNA is TGTGCCAGTAGTTTAGGGGGGAACTACGAGCAGTACTTC. It specifies CASSLGGNYEQYF.

The chain carries TRBV2 and TRBJ2-7; 10 nucleotides agree with TRBD1. V gave up 7 bases and J gave up 5 bases; unmatched junction bases: 8. The CDR3 contains 14 residues. The V gene's germline CDR1 is SNHLY and CDR2 FYNNEI. In DNA form, the CDR3 reads TGTGCCAGCACCTTGGGACAGGGGAGGAACGAGCAGTACTTC. Protein sequence: CASTLGQGRNEQYF.

The chain is built from TRBV5-4 and TRBJ2-5; 15 bases fit TRBD2. Looked up from germline, CDR1 is SGHNT and CDR2 is YYREEE (reference sequence). CDR3 length: 20 amino acids. Trimming cost V 4 bases and J 4 bases; bases outside gene matches: 17. CDR3 protein: CASSGAGLAGGRVDSETQYF. CDR3 sequence (DNA): TGTGCCAGCAGCGGGGCCGGACTAGCGGGGGGGCGGGTAGATTCAGAGACCCAGTACTTC.

CDR3 in amino acids: CASSQDVGAGNTIYF. The DNA for the CDR3 is TGCGCCAGCAGCCAAGATGTGGGGGCTGGAAACACCATATATTTT. This chain links TRBV4-1 with TRBJ1-3, with D perhaps TRBD1 (5 bases). V dropped 0 bases and J dropped 2 bases, with 8 bases sitting between them. The CDR3 has 15 amino acids. CDR1 is MGHRA and CDR2 is YSYEKL in the germline V gene.

The V call is TRBV28, the J call TRBJ1-4; 9 positions match TRBD1. The germline gives CDR1 MDHEN, CDR2 SYDVKM. There are 18 residues in the CDR3. V lost 4 bases and J lost 7; bases outside the gene matches: 16. CDR3 sequence reads: CASSSPLRDRARREKLFF. CDR3 sequence (DNA): TGTGCCAGCAGTTCACCCCTCCGGGACAGGGCCAGGCGTGAAAAACTGTTTTTT.

This rearrangement joins TRBV15 to TRBJ1-6, with D possibly being TRBD1 (5 bases). The CDR3 totals 15 residues. The germline V gene has CDR1 LNHNV and CDR2 YYDKDF (reference sequence). Trimming removed 3 bases from V and 9 bases from J, with 15 bases in between. The CDR3 region has the DNA TGTGCCACCAGCAGTACCGGGGGGGAGGGTTCACCCCTCCACTTT. It codes for CATSSTGGEGSPLHF.

The chain links TRBV10-2 to TRBJ1-3; tentative D call: TRBD1 (5 bases). Between the trimmed V and J ends, which lost 1 base and 4 bases, there was a span of 11 bases. CDR1 WSHSY and CDR2 SAAADI come from the germline V gene. The CDR3 has 15 residues. The CDR3 region is CASSEWKGWGNTIYF. CDR3 coding DNA: TGCGCCAGCAGTGAGTGGAAGGGGTGGGGAAACACCATATATTTT.

This chain uses TRBV6-1 with TRBJ1-6, with D perhaps matching TRBD1 (6 bases). The germline CDR1 and CDR2 sequences are MNHNS and SASEGT. Trimming took 8 bases from V and 8 from J, leaving 16 bases between them. CDR3 length: 14 amino acids. The CDR3 coding sequence is TGTGCCAGCCGTTTCCAGGGGACTGATTCACCCCTCCACTTT. Protein: CASRFQGTDSPLHF.

The chain joins TRBV7-3 to TRBJ2-1; TRBD2 aligns across 12 bases. There are 17 residues in the CDR3. Germline trimming cut 0 bases from V and 7 bases from J; bases unmatched to any gene: 7. From germline, CDR1 is SGHTA and CDR2 FQGTGA. CDR3 sequence (DNA): TGTGCCAGCAGCTTAACGGTTGGCACTAGCGGGAGGAATGAGCAGTTCTTC. This translates into CASSLTVGTSGRNEQFF.

The sample holds one count of this clone. The chain recombines TRBV28 with TRBJ2-1; D is possibly TRBD2 (6 bases). CDR3 length: 15 amino acids. CDR1 is MDHEN, CDR2 SYDVKM, per germline. V lost 6 bases and J lost 0, with 12 bases in between. This CDR3 is CASSRDFRSYNEQFF. CDR3 sequence (DNA): TGTGCCAGCAGCCGGGACTTTCGCTCCTACAATGAGCAGTTCTTC.

The CDR3 sequence: CASSRAIGGGVPYEQYF. CDR3 nucleotide sequence: TGTGCCAGCAGCCGGGCGATAGGTGGGGGAGTTCCCTACGAGCAGTACTTC. The rearrangement uses TRBV27 and TRBJ2-7, with D perhaps given as TRBD1 or TRBD2 (5 bases each). Germline V CDR1 and CDR2: MNHEY, SMNVEV (reference sequence). Trimming took 6 bases from V and 2 from J, leaving 23 bases between them. This CDR3 has 17 residues.

This clone has only one observation. The genes are TRBV27 and TRBJ1-4; perhaps TRBD1 as D (5 bases). Germline V gene lookup returns CDR1 MNHEY and CDR2 SMNVEV (reference sequence). Between the trimmed V and J ends, which lost 1 base and 6 bases, there was a span of 15 bases. The CDR3 contains 16 residues. This CDR3 reads CASSLFQGPTYEKLFF. CDR3 sequence (DNA): TGTGCCAGCAGTTTATTTCAGGGACCGACTTATGAAAAACTGTTTTTT.

This clone showed up just once. V gene TRBV6-1 combines with J gene TRBJ1-5, with a tentative D call TRBD1 (6 bases). The CDR3 loop spans 15 amino acids. Germline CDR1 and CDR2: MNHNS and SASEGT. The ends were cut back, 5 bases at V and 2 bases at J, with 13 bases in the middle. This CDR3 is CASSPLGGGNQPQHF. CDR3 nucleotide sequence: TGTGCCAGCAGTCCATTAGGGGGAGGCAATCAGCCCCAGCATTTT.

The V call is TRBV7-9, the J call TRBJ2-3; D uncertain. From germline, CDR1 is SEHNR and CDR2 FQNEAQ (reference sequence). V was shortened by 4 bases and J by 1 base, with 12 bases between the two germline ends. CDR3 size: 15 residues. The CDR3 sequence: CASSSELGGTDTQYF. For the CDR3, the DNA is TGTGCCAGCAGCTCAGAGCTAGGCGGCACAGATACGCAGTATTTT.

The V and J genes are TRBV5-1 and TRBJ2-1; 7 positions agree with TRBD1. This CDR3 has 15 amino acids. The V and J ends lost 2 bases and 2 bases, in that order; junction bases with no gene match: 4. Germline lookup yields CDR1 SGHRS and CDR2 YFSETQ. DNA for the CDR3: TGCGCCAGCAGCTTAGCCGACAGGGCCTACAATGAGCAGTTCTTC. Its protein is CASSLADRAYNEQFF.